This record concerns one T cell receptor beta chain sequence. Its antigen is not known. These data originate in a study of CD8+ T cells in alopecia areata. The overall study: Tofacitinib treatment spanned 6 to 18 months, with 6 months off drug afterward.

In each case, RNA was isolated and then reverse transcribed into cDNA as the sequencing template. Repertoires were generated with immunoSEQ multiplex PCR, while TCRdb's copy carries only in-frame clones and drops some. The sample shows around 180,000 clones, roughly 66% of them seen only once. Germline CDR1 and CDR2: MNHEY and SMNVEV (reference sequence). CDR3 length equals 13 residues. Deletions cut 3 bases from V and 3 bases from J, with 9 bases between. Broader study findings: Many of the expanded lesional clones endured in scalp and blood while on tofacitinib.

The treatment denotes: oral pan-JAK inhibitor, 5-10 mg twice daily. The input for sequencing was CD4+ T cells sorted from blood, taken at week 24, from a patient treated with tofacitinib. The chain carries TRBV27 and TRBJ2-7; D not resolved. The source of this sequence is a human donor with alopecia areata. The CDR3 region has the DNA TGTGCCAGCAGTTTGAAGGCAGGCTACGAGCAGTACTTC. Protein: CASSLKAGYEQYF.